This paragraph reports one T cell receptor (beta chain). As yet, its antigen is unknown. CDR3 size: 14 residues. With 2 bases clipped from V and 8 bases from J, the junction kept 0 bases outside the gene matches. Germline CDR1 is MNHEY and CDR2 is SVGAGI. These data are taken from a study of cytomegalovirus exposure and HLA in healthy donors. Study results and caveats: Rarity held for most TCR sequences, but there were some public TCRs that occurred in many donors. Reports showed the classifier diagnosing cytomegalovirus status with high specificity and sensitivity.

The PCR contained 60 Vbeta and 13 Jbeta primers. Assay: immunoSEQ multiplex PCR; the TCRdb copy retains only in-frame clones and omits some. The table shows around 130,000 clones, with around 80% occurring only once. Sequencing used PBMCs. The sequence derives from a woman between 18 and 29 years old in good health and CMV-seropositive. The chain is built from TRBV6-5 and TRBJ1-6, with 10 nucleotides matching TRBD1. CDR3 amino acids: CASSYGTGDSPLHF. The CDR3 DNA sequence: TGTGCCAGCAGTTACGGGACAGGGGATTCACCCCTCCACTTT.